This T cell receptor (beta chain) originates from a study of T-cell reconstitution after alpha-beta-depleted transplantation in children. This clonotype was counted between two and nine times. As it was prepared, the TCRbeta library received unique molecular identifiers. TCRdb reprocessed the PCR reads via MiXCR and lists one record per CDR3 protein. The sample holds hundreds of thousands of distinct CDR3 sequences, about 11% seen once. This CDR3 contains 15 residues. V shed 4 bases, J shed 1 base, and the junction held 8 bases outside the gene matches. Germline-derived CDR1 and CDR2 are SGHRS and YFSETQ.

J is TRBJ2-7 and V is TRBV5-1; 7 nucleotides agree with TRBD1. The clonotype comes from a human donor who donated a stem cell graft to a child with acute myeloid leukemia. The sample consisted of PBMCs from the stem cell graft donor, taken from the stem cell graft. For the CDR3, the DNA is TGCGCCAGCAGCGATCCCCGGGACAGATCCTACGAGCAGTACTTC. Encoded protein: CASSDPRDRSYEQYF. Together with reference TRBV5-1 and TRBJ2-7, the CDR3 gives the full variable domain: KAGVTQTPRYLIKTRGQQVTLSCSPISGHRSVSWYQQTPGQGLQFLFEYFSETQRNKGNFPGRFSGRQFSNSRSEMNVSTLELGDSALYLCASSDPRDRSYEQYFGPGTRLTVT.